A single sample is the source of the 16 T cell receptor beta chains below, sequenced in a study of cytomegalovirus exposure and HLA in healthy donors. Only in-frame clones appear in the TCRdb table, and some are missing; sequencing was by immunoSEQ multiplex PCR. The sample holds about 170,000 clones, 65% to 90% seen once. The sequenced sample was PBMCs. The source of these receptors is a woman aged 18-30 years in good health and CMV-seronegative.

The V gene is TRBV12-5, the J gene TRBJ1-1; D remains unclear. The CDR3 has 12 amino acids. V was shortened by 6 bases and J by 0 bases, with 5 bases between the two germline ends. CDR1 is LGHNT and CDR2 is FRNRAP in the germline V gene. DNA of the CDR3: TGTGCTAGTGGGTGGCTGAACACTGAAGCTTTCTTT. It translates to CASGWLNTEAFF.

The chain uses TRBV7-6 and TRBJ2-1; maybe TRBD1 (5 bases). Germline assignment: CDR1 SGHVS and CDR2 FNYEAQ. Trimming pared 2 bases from V and 2 bases from J, leaving 13 bases between. This CDR3 region has 16 residues. The CDR3 sequence: CASSLLTGPTYNEQFF. The DNA for the CDR3 is TGTGCCAGCAGCTTACTAACAGGTCCCACCTACAATGAGCAGTTCTTC.

V is TRBV27 and J is TRBJ1-1, with TRBD1 identical over 7 bases. The CDR3 extends over 13 amino acids. Germline loops: CDR1 MNHEY, CDR2 SMNVEV (reference sequence). V lost 7 bases to trimming and J lost 5 bases; unmatched junction nucleotides: 7. CDR3 sequence (DNA): TGTGCCAGCAATCCAAACAGGGGAACTGAAGCTTTCTTT. Amino acids: CASNPNRGTEAFF.

The J gene is TRBJ2-1, the V gene TRBV27; TRBD2 aligns across 7 bases. The CDR3 sequence is 15 residues long. Germline CDR1 reads MNHEY; CDR2 reads SMNVEV (reference sequence). The V gene end was trimmed by 2 bases and the J gene end by 7 bases; junction bases not matched to a gene: 8. The CDR3 loop reads CASSLGSPGGNEQFF. Here the CDR3 DNA reads TGTGCCAGCAGTTTAGGTAGTCCCGGGGGGAATGAGCAGTTCTTC.

The rearrangement uses TRBV18 and TRBJ2-2; no clear D. Germline V gene sequence: CDR1 KGHSH, CDR2 LQKENI. Between the trimmed V and J ends, which lost 3 bases and 0 bases, there was a span of 5 bases. The CDR3 covers 14 residues. The DNA of the CDR3 is TGTGCCAGCTCACCTCCTTCGAACACCGGGGAGCTGTTTTTT. Translated: CASSPPSNTGELFF.

The chain links TRBV27 to TRBJ1-2, with 7 bases identical to TRBD1. Germline V gene lookup returns CDR1 MNHEY and CDR2 SMNVEV (reference sequence). Trimming removed 4 bases from V and 4 bases from J; junction bases left unmatched: 9. CDR3 size: 15 residues. CDR3 sequence reads: CASSSGTEGFYGYTF. The CDR3 DNA is TGTGCCAGCAGTTCCGGGACAGAGGGGTTCTATGGCTACACCTTC.

V and J are TRBV19 and TRBJ1-2, with 8 bases aligning to TRBD1. The CDR3 is 14 amino acids. Germline V gives CDR1 LNHDA, CDR2 SQIVND (reference sequence). The J segment lost 4 bases and the V segment lost 5 bases, leaving 6 bases of the junction unmatched. The CDR3 coding sequence is TGTGCCAGTAGTCCCTCAGGGGGCGGCTATGGCTACACCTTC. Residues: CASSPSGGGYGYTF.

This chain links TRBV4-3 with TRBJ2-3, with 7 bases identical to TRBD2. J lost 5 bases, V lost 1 base, and 12 bases had no gene match. The length of the CDR3 is 17 residues. CDR1 LGHNA and CDR2 YSLEER come from the germline V gene. CDR3 sequence reads: CASSQGSKAGEVDTQYF. The DNA of the CDR3 is TGCGCCAGCAGCCAAGGGTCCAAGGCGGGAGAGGTAGATACGCAGTATTTT.

This clone was seen only a few times. The CDR3 protein is CASSLAGNRYEQYF. The CDR3 bases are TGTGCCAGCAGCTTAGCAGGGAATCGCTACGAGCAGTACTTC. The J gene is TRBJ2-7, the V gene TRBV11-2, with a possible D match to TRBD1 (5 bases). In germline, CDR1 is SGHAT, CDR2 FQNNGV. This CDR3 is 14 amino acids long. Trimming cost V 1 base and J 3 bases, with 10 bases left between them.

This clone was seen only a few times. The V call is TRBV4-1, the J call TRBJ1-2, with 10 bases lining up with TRBD1. This CDR3 is built from 14 residues. With V trimmed by 3 bases and J by 7 bases, 5 bases remained unmatched. CDR1 and CDR2 from the germline V gene are MGHRA and YSYEKL. CDR3 nucleotide sequence: TGCGCCAGCAGCCATCCGGGACAGGGGAGTGGCTACACCTTC. This gives the protein CASSHPGQGSGYTF.

J is TRBJ1-2 and V is TRBV5-1; perhaps TRBD1 as D (5 bases). The ends were cut back, 4 bases at V and 3 bases at J, with 16 bases in the middle. Germline V gives CDR1 SGHRS, CDR2 YFSETQ. The CDR3 loop spans 15 amino acids. The chain's CDR3 is CASSVRPGRDYGYTF. CDR3 DNA: TGCGCCAGCAGCGTCCGCCCAGGGCGCGACTATGGCTACACCTTC.

This sequence joins TRBV15 and TRBJ2-7; possible D gene TRBD2, 6 bases. The germline V and J ends were trimmed by 0 bases and 1 base, with 16 bases remaining between them. This CDR3 has 17 amino acids. Per germline, CDR1 LNHNV and CDR2 YYDKDF (reference sequence). The CDR3 region has the DNA TGTGCCACCAGCAGAGATACTGGCGGGACTTTATCCTACGAGCAGTACTTC. Its protein product is CATSRDTGGTLSYEQYF.

The chain carries TRBV18 and TRBJ1-2; D is undetermined. CDR1 and CDR2 (germline): KGHSH, LQKENI. Deletions cut 3 bases from V and 6 bases from J, with 11 bases between. This CDR3 comprises 13 residues. The CDR3 nucleotides read TGTGCCAGCTCACCGGCGGAGAATCATGGCTACACCTTC. It specifies CASSPAENHGYTF.

The genes are TRBV5-1 and TRBJ1-5; D is unresolved. V lost 4 bases and J 0 bases, leaving 5 bases between the germline ends. CDR1 is SGHRS and CDR2 is YFSETQ in the germline V gene. This CDR3 spans 13 amino acids. The CDR3 spells CASSGDSNQPQHF. DNA of the CDR3: TGCGCCAGCAGCGGAGATAGCAATCAGCCCCAGCATTTT.

The J gene is TRBJ1-4, the V gene TRBV6-1; D perhaps matches TRBD1 (6 bases). Germline loops: CDR1 MNHNS, CDR2 SASEGT. CDR3 length: 14 residues. V was shortened by 7 bases and J by 2 bases, with 11 bases between the two germline ends. The CDR3 region is CASTETGTNEKLFF. The CDR3 DNA reads TGTGCCAGCACCGAAACAGGGACTAATGAAAAACTGTTTTTT.

The chain joins TRBV7-9 to TRBJ2-5; D not resolved. There are 14 residues in the CDR3. Germline V lookup: CDR1 SEHNR, CDR2 FQNEAQ (reference sequence). V lost 5 bases, J lost 0 bases, and 10 bases lay in between. This CDR3 reads CASSTVQYQETQYF. In nucleotides, the CDR3 is TGTGCCAGCAGCACAGTCCAGTACCAAGAGACCCAGTACTTC.